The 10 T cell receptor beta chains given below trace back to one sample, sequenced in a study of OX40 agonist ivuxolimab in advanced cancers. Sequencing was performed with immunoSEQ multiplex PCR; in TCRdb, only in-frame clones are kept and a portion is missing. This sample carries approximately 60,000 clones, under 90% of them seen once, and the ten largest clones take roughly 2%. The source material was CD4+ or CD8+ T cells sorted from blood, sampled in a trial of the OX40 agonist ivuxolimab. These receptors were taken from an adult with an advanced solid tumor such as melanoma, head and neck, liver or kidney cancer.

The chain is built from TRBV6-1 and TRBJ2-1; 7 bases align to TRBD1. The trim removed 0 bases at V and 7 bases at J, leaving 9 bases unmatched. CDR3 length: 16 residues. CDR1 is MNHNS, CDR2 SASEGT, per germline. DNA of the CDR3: TGTGCCAGCAGTGAAGCAATGGCAGGGGGAAGGAATGAGCAGTTCTTC. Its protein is CASSEAMAGGRNEQFF.

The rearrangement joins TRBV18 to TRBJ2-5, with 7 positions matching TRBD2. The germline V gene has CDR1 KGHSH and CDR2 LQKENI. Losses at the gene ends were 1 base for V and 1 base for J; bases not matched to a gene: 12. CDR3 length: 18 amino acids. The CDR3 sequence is CASSPLPRDGGGQETQYF. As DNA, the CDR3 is TGTGCCAGCTCACCACTGCCCCGGGACGGCGGGGGCCAAGAGACCCAGTACTTC.

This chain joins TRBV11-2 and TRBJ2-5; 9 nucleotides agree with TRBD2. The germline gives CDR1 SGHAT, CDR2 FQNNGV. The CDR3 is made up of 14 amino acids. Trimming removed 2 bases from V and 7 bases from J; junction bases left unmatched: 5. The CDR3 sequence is CASSLLAGFGTQYF. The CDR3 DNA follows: TGTGCCAGCAGCTTACTAGCGGGGTTCGGGACCCAGTACTTC.

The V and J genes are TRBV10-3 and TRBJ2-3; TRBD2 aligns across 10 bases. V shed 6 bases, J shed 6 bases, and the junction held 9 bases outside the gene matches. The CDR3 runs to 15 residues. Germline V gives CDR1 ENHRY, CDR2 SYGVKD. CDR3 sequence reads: CAIRASGSPSDTQYF. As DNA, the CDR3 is TGTGCCATCAGGGCTAGCGGGAGCCCCTCGGATACGCAGTATTTT.

The CDR3 here is CASSSGVGETQYF. The CDR3 nucleotides are TGTGCCAGCAGCTCCGGGGTCGGGGAGACCCAGTACTTC. This chain joins TRBV7-2 and TRBJ2-5; perhaps TRBD2 as D (5 bases). The CDR3 is made up of 13 amino acids. Between the trimmed V and J ends, which lost 4 bases and 5 bases, there was a span of 11 bases. The germline gives CDR1 SGHTA, CDR2 FQGNSA.

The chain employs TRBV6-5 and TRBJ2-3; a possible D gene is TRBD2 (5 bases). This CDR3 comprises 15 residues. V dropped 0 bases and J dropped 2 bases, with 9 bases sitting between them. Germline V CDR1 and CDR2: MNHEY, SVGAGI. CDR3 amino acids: CASSYSGLPTDTQYF. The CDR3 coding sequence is TGTGCCAGCAGTTACTCCGGACTCCCCACAGATACGCAGTATTTT.

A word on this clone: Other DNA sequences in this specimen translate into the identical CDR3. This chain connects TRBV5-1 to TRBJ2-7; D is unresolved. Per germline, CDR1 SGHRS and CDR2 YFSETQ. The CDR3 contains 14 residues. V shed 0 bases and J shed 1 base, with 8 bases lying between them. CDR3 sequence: CASSLVSPSYEQYF. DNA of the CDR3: TGCGCCAGCAGCTTGGTTTCTCCTTCCTACGAGCAGTACTTC.

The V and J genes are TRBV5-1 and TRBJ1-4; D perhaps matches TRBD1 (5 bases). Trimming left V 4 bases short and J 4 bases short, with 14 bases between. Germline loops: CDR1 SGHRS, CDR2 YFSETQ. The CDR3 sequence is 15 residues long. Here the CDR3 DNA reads TGCGCCAGCAGCCCCTGGGACGGAAATAATGAAAAACTGTTTTTT. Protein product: CASSPWDGNNEKLFF.

The CDR3 region has the DNA TGCGCCAGCAGTTTCTTTACTAGCGGGAGGTACAATGAGCAGTTCTTC. Its translation: CASSFFTSGRYNEQFF. The gene calls are TRBV5-1 and TRBJ2-1; 12 nucleotides line up with TRBD2. This CDR3 contains 16 residues. Germline V gene data show CDR1 as SGHRS and CDR2 as YFSETQ. Unmatched junction bases numbered 7, after V lost 5 bases and J lost 4 bases.

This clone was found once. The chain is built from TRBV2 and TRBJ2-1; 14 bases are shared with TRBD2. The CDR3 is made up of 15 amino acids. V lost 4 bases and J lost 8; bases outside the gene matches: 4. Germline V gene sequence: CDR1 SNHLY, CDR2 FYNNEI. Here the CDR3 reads CASSGTSGRRDEQFF. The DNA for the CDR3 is TGTGCCAGCAGTGGGACTAGCGGGAGGCGTGATGAGCAGTTCTTC.